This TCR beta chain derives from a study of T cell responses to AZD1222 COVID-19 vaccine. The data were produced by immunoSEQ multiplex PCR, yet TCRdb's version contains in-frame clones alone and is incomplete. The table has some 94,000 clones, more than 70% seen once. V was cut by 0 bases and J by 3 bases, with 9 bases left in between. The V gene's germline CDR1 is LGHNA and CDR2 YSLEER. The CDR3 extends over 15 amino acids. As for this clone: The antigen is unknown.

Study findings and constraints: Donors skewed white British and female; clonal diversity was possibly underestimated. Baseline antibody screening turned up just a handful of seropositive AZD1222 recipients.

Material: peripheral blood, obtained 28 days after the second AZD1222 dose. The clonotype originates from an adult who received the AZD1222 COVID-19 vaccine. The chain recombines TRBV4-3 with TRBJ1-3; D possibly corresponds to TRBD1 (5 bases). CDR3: CASSQDGGGGNTIYF. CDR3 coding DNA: TGCGCCAGCAGCCAAGATGGGGGTGGTGGAAACACCATATATTTT.